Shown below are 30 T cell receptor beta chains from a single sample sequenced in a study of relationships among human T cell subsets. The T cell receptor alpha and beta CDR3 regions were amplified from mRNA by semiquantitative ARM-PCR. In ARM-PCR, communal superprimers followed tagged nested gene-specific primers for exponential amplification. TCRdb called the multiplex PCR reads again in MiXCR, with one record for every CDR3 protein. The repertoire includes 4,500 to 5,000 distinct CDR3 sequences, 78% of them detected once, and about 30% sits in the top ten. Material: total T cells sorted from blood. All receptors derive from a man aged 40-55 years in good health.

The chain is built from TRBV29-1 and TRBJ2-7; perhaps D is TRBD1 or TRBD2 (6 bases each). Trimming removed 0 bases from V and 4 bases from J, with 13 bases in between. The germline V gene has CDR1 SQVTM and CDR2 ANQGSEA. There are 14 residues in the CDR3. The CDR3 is CSVEERRGLYEQYF. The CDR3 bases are TGCAGCGTTGAAGAACGCAGGGGACTGTACGAGCAGTACTTC.

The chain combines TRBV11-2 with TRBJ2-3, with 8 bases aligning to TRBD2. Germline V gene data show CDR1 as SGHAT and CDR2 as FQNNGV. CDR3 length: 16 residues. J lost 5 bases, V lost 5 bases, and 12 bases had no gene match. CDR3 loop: CASSRLSGGARDTQYF. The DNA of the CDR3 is TGTGCCAGCAGCCGTTTATCGGGGGGGGCCAGAGATACGCAGTATTTT.

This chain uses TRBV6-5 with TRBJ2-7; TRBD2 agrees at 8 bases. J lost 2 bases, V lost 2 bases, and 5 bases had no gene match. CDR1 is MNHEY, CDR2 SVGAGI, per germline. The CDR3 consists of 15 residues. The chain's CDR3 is CASSYPSGGTYEQYF. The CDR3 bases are TGTGCCAGCAGTTACCCCAGCGGGGGAACCTACGAGCAGTACTTC.

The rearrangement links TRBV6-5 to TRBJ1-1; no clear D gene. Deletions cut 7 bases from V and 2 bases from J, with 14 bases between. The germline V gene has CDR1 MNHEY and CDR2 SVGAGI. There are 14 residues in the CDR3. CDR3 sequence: CASTPFGRNTEAFF. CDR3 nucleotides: TGTGCCAGCACCCCCTTTGGGCGAAACACTGAAGCTTTCTTT.

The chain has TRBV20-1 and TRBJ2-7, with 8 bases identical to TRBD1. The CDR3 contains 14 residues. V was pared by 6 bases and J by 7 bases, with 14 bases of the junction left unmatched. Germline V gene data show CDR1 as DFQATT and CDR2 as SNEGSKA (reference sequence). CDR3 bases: TGCAGTGCCATTGCCCTGGGACAGGTGGTGGAGCAGTACTTC. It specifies CSAIALGQVVEQYF.

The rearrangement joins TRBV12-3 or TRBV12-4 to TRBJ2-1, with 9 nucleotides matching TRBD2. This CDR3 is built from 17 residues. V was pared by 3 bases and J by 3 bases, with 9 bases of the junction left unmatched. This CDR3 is CASSFRGAGGNYNEQFF. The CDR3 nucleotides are TGTGCCAGCAGTTTCCGCGGGGCGGGGGGGAACTACAATGAGCAGTTCTTC.

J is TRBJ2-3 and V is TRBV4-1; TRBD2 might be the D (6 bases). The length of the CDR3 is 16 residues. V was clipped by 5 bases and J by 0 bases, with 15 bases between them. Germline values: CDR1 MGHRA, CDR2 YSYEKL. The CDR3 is CASSNDGSGSTDTQYF. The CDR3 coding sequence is TGCGCCAGCAGCAACGATGGTAGCGGCAGCACAGATACGCAGTATTTT.

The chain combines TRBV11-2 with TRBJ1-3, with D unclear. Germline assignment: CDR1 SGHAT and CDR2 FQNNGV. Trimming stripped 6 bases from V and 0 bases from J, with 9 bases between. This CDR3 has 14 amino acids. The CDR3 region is CASSRPLSGNTIYF. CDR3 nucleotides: TGTGCCAGCAGTCGTCCCCTCTCTGGAAACACCATATATTTT.

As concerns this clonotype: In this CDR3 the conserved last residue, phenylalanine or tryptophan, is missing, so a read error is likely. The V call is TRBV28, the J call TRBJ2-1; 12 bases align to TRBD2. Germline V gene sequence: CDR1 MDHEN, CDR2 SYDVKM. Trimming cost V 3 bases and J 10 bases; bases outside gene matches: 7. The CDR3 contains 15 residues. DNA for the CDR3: TGTGCCAGCAGTTTCGGGCTAGCGGGAGGGAGCGAGCAGTTCCTC. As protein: CASSFGLAGGSEQFL.

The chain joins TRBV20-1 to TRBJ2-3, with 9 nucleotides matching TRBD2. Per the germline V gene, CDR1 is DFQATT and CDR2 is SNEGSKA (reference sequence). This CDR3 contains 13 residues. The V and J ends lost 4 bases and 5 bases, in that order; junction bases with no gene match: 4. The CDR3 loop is CSANSGRQDTQYF. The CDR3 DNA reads TGCAGTGCTAATAGCGGGAGACAAGATACGCAGTATTTT.

In nucleotides, the CDR3 is TGCGCCAGCAGCCATCTTAGGAACGAGCAGTACTTC. Translation: CASSHLRNEQYF. The genes are TRBV4-1 and TRBJ2-7; no clear D gene. The germline V gene encodes CDR1 MGHRA and CDR2 YSYEKL. This CDR3 has 12 residues. Trimming took 3 bases from V and 5 from J, leaving 8 bases between them.

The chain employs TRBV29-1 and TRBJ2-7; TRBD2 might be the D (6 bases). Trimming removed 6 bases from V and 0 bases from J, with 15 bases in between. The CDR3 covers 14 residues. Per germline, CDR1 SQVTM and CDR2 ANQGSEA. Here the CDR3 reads CSVRGGVGSYEQYF. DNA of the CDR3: TGCAGCGTGCGGGGCGGGGTTGGCTCCTACGAGCAGTACTTC.

CDR3 in DNA: TGTGCCAGCAGCATCCGGACGGCGGTGAGCACAGATACGCAGTATTTT. Protein product: CASSIRTAVSTDTQYF. The chain is built from TRBV14 and TRBJ2-3, with no clear D. Trimming left V 5 bases short and J 0 bases short, with 15 bases between. From germline, CDR1 is SGHDN and CDR2 FVKESK. The CDR3 consists of 16 residues. Variable domain in full (rest from reference TRBV14 and TRBJ2-3): EAGVTQFPSHSVIEKGQTVTLRCDPISGHDNLYWYRRVMGKEIKFLLHFVKESKQDESGMPNNRFLAERTGGTYSTLKVQPAELEDSGVYFCASSIRTAVSTDTQYFGPGTRLTVL.

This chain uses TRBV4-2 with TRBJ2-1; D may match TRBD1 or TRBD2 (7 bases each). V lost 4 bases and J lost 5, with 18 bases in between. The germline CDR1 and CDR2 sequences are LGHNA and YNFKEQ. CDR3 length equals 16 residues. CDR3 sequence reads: CASSPEGAGANNEQFF. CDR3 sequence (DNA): TGTGCCAGCAGCCCTGAGGGGGCGGGAGCTAACAATGAGCAGTTCTTC.

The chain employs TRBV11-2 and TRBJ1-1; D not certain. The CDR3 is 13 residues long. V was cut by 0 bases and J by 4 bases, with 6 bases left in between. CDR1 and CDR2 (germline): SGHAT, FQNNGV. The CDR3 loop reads CASSLDRSTEAFF. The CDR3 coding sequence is TGTGCCAGCAGCTTAGATCGGAGCACTGAAGCTTTCTTT.

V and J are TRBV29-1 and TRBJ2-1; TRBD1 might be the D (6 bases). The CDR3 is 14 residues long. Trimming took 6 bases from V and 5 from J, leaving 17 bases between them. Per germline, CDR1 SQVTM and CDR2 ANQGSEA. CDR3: CSVGHRGSHNEQFF. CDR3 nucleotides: TGCAGCGTGGGACACAGAGGATCTCACAATGAGCAGTTCTTC.

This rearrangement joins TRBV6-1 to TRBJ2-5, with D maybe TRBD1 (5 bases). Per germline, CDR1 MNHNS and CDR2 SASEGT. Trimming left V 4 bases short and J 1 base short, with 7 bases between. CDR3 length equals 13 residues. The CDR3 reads CASSAGLQETQYF. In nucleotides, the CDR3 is TGTGCCAGCAGTGCAGGGCTCCAAGAGACCCAGTACTTC.

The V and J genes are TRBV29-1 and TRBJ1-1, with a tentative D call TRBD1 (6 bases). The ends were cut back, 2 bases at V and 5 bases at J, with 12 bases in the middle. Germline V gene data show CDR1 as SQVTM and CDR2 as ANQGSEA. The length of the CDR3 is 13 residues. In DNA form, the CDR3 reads TGCAGCGTTGAAAAAGCAGGGGATACTGAAGCTTTCTTT. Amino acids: CSVEKAGDTEAFF.

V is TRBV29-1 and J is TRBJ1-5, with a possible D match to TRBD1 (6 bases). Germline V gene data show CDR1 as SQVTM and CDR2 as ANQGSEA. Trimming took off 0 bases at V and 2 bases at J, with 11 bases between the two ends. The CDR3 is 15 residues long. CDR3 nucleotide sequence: TGCAGCGTTGAAGATGCAGGGGCAGGCAATCAGCCCCAGCATTTT. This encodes CSVEDAGAGNQPQHF. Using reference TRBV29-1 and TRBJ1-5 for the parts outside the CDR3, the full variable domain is SAVISQKPSRDICQRGTSLTIQCQVDSQVTMMFWYRQQPGQSLTLIATANQGSEATYESGFVIDKFPISRPNLTFSTLTVSNMSPEDSSIYLCSVEDAGAGNQPQHFGDGTRLSIL.

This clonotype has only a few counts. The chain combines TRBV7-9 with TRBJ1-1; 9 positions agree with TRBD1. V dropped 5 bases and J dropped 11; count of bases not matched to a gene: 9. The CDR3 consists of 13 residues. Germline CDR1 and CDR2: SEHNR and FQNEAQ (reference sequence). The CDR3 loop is CASSLGGTGTAFF. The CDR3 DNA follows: TGTGCCAGCAGCCTAGGCGGGACAGGGACCGCTTTCTTT.

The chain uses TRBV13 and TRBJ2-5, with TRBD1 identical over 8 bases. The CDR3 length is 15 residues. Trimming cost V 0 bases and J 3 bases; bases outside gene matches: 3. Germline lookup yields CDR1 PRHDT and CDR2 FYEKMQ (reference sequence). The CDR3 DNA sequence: TGTGCCAGCAGCTTAGGCCAGGGGGCCGAAGAGACCCAGTACTTC. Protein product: CASSLGQGAEETQYF.

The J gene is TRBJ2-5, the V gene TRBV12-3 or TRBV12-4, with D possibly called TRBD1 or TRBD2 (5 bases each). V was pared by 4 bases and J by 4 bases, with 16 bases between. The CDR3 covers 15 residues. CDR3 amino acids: CASSYPGLRPETQYF. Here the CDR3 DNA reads TGTGCCAGCAGTTACCCGGGGCTGAGGCCAGAGACCCAGTACTTC.

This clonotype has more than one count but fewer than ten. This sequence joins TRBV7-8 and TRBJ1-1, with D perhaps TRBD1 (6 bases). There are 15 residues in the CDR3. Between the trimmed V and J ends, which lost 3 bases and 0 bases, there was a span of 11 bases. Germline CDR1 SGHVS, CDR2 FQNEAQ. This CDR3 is CASSFWDTMNTEAFF. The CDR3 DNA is TGTGCCAGCAGCTTTTGGGACACCATGAACACTGAAGCTTTCTTT.

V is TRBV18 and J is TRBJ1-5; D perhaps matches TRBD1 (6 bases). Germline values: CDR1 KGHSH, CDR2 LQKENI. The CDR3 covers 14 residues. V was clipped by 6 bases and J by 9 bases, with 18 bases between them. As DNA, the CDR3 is TGTGCCAGCTCCCATGACAGGAGAGGGCGGCCCCAGCATTTT. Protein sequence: CASSHDRRGRPQHF.

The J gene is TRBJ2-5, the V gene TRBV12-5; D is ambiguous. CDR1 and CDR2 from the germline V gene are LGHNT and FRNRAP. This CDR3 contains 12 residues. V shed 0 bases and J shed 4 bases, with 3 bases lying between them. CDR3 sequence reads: CASGLVPETQYF. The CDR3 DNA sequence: TGTGCTAGTGGTTTGGTACCAGAGACCCAGTACTTC.

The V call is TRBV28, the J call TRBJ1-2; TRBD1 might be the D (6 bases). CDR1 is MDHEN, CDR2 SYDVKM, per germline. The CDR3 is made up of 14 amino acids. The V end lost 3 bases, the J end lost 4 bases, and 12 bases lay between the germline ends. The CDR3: CASSFGGPVYGYTF. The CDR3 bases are TGTGCCAGCAGTTTTGGGGGGCCGGTCTATGGCTACACCTTC.

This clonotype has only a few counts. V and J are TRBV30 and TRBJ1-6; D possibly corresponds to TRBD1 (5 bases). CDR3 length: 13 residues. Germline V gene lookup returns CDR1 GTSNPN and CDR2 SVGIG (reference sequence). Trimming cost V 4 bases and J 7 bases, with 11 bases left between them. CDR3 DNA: TGTGCCTGGATGAGACAGCAAAATTCACCCCTCCACTTT. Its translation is CAWMRQQNSPLHF.

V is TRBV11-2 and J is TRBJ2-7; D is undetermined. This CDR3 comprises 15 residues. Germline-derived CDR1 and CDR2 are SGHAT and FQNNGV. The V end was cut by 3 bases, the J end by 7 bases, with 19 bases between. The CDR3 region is CASSLARVGSLEQYF. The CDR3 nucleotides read TGTGCCAGCAGCTTGGCGCGTGTAGGGTCCTTGGAGCAGTACTTC. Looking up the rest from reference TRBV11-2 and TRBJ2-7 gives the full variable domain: EAGVAQSPRYKIIEKRQSVAFWCNPISGHATLYWYQQILGQGPKLLIQFQNNGVVDDSQLPKDRFSAERLKGVDSTLKIQPAKLEDSAVYLCASSLARVGSLEQYFGPGTRLTVT.

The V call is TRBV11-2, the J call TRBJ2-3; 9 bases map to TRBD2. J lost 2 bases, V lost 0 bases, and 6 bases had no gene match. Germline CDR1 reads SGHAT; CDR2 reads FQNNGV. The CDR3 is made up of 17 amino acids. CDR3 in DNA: TGTGCCAGCAGCTTAGAGTTTGCGGGGGGGATCACAGATACGCAGTATTTT. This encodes CASSLEFAGGITDTQYF.

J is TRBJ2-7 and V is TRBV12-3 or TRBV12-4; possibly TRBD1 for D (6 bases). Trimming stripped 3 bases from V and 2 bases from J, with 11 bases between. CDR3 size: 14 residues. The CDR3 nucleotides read TGTGCCAGCAGTTTGAACAGGGCCCCCTACGAGCAGTACTTC. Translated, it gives CASSLNRAPYEQYF.